This T cell receptor (beta chain) is drawn from a study of radiotherapy plus CTLA-4 blockade in lung cancer. Study in general: Roughly 17% of patients responded objectively, and 25% to 40% achieved disease control.

Generated by immunoSEQ multiplex PCR, the TCRdb table keeps only in-frame clones and is missing some. The sample carries about 30,000 clones, roughly 80% recorded once. The CDR3 consists of 16 residues. V was pared by 4 bases and J by 0 bases, with 7 bases of the junction left unmatched. Germline V gene data show CDR1 as SGHRS and CDR2 as YFSETQ. Sequenced material: peripheral blood, taken from a patient treated with radiotherapy plus ipilimumab. V is TRBV5-1 and J is TRBJ1-3, with 7 bases aligning to TRBD1. The receptor comes from a human donor with non-small cell lung cancer who had stable disease on radiotherapy plus ipilimumab. The CDR3 bases are TGCGCCAGCAGCGTGGGACAGCGTCTCTCTGGAAACACCATATATTTT. Its translation is CASSVGQRLSGNTIYF.